Shown below are 9 T cell receptor beta chains from a single sample sequenced in a study of CD8+ T cells in alopecia areata. Following RNA extraction, reverse transcription yielded cDNA that acted as the sequencing template. Data came from immunoSEQ multiplex PCR; TCRdb stores just in-frame clones and leaves some out. The sample consists of some 240,000 clones, about three fifths of them appearing once. This sample's treatment: oral pan-JAK inhibitor, 5-10 mg twice daily. Specimen: CD4+ T cells sorted from blood, collected at week 4, from a patient treated with tofacitinib. These receptors were taken from a human donor with alopecia areata.

The genes are TRBV30 and TRBJ2-7; 8 nucleotides align to TRBD2. With V trimmed by 3 bases and J by 0 bases, 4 bases remained unmatched. Per the germline V gene, CDR1 is GTSNPN and CDR2 is SVGIG (reference sequence). The CDR3 extends over 14 amino acids. CDR3 sequence reads: CAWRGAGASYEQYF. The CDR3 nucleotides read TGTGCCTGGAGAGGAGCGGGGGCCTCCTACGAGCAGTACTTC.

There are many counts of this clone. V usage is TRBV7-2 and J usage is TRBJ2-3; 8 bases align to TRBD2. V lost 4 bases to trimming and J lost 0 bases; unmatched junction nucleotides: 3. This CDR3 is built from 15 residues. The germline CDR1 and CDR2 sequences are SGHTA and FQGNSA. The CDR3 DNA reads TGTGCCAGCAGCTCAAAGCGGGGGAGCACAGATACGCAGTATTTT. Amino acid sequence: CASSSKRGSTDTQYF.

The V call is TRBV27, the J call TRBJ2-1, with D tentatively TRBD2 (6 bases). The CDR3 is 13 residues long. Trimming took 2 bases from V and 7 from J, leaving 9 bases between them. Per germline, CDR1 MNHEY and CDR2 SMNVEV (reference sequence). CDR3 protein: CASSLRGGNEQFF. CDR3 bases: TGTGCCAGCAGTTTACGCGGAGGGAATGAGCAGTTCTTC.

This clone turned up a few times. The V and J genes are TRBV5-1 and TRBJ1-5; D is uncertain. Germline CDR1 SGHRS, CDR2 YFSETQ. This CDR3 contains 13 residues. Trimming took 3 bases from V and 5 from J, leaving 9 bases between them. CDR3 sequence reads: CASSSYGDQPQHF. The CDR3 DNA follows: TGCGCCAGCAGCTCCTATGGGGATCAGCCCCAGCATTTT.

This chain links TRBV15 with TRBJ1-4; D remains unclear. There are 14 residues in the CDR3. The germline V and J ends were trimmed by 0 bases and 8 bases, with 10 bases remaining between them. CDR1 and CDR2 (germline): LNHNV, YYDKDF (reference sequence). CDR3 sequence reads: CATSREGLKEKLFF. The CDR3 DNA is TGTGCCACCAGCAGAGAAGGTTTGAAGGAAAAACTGTTTTTT.

The CDR3 DNA reads as TGCGCCAGCAGCCAATCGCAGGGGATCTATGGCTACACCTTC. This codes for CASSQSQGIYGYTF. J is TRBJ1-2 and V is TRBV4-3; D may be TRBD1 (6 bases). V was trimmed by 2 bases and J by 4 bases, leaving 11 bases between them. The CDR3 extends over 14 amino acids. Germline V CDR1 and CDR2: LGHNA, YSLEER.

The chain has TRBV5-1 and TRBJ1-1; tentative D call: TRBD1 (5 bases). The V gene lost 7 bases and the J gene lost 3 bases, with 16 bases spanning the gap. Germline V gives CDR1 SGHRS, CDR2 YFSETQ. The CDR3 has 14 residues. In DNA form, the CDR3 reads TGCGCCAGCCGACTGGCTAGGGGCGACACTGAAGCTTTCTTT. As protein: CASRLARGDTEAFF.

The V gene is TRBV6-1, the J gene TRBJ2-7; 9 nucleotides line up with TRBD1. The CDR3 contains 17 residues. The ends lost 4 bases at V and 0 bases at J; junction bases unmatched: 10. Germline-derived CDR1 and CDR2 are MNHNS and SASEGT. The CDR3 coding sequence is TGTGCCAGCAGTGCCTCGGCCGGGACAGGGAGCTCCTACGAGCAGTACTTC. It yields the protein CASSASAGTGSSYEQYF.

The chain uses TRBV18 and TRBJ1-4; D gene uncertain. V was cut by 3 bases and J by 8 bases, with 16 bases left in between. Germline CDR1 is KGHSH and CDR2 is LQKENI. This CDR3 is 15 amino acids long. The CDR3 spells CASSPGLREGEKLFF. In nucleotides, the CDR3 is TGTGCCAGCTCACCCGGACTGCGTGAGGGCGAAAAACTGTTTTTT.